This T cell receptor (beta chain) was obtained from a study of T-cell reconstitution after alpha-beta-depleted transplantation in children. Findings and limits, study-wide: Several hundred graft clones that had expanded were reportedly the source of alpha-beta T cells about two months after transplant. Among T cells one year after transplant, newly produced cells accounted for most counts and diversity. Surviving recipient T cells and thymic progenitors produced the high day-60 TCRbeta diversity seen in some patients.

Trimming shortened V by 6 bases and J by 1 base, and 10 bases separated the two germline ends. The CDR3 covers 14 residues. Preparing the TCRbeta library involved the use of unique molecular identifiers. One entry per CDR3 protein, called by TCRdb with MiXCR from the PCR reads. The sample shows approximately 400,000 distinct CDR3 sequences, roughly 16% of them seen only once. This clonotype came up a few times. Its target is unknown. This sequence originates from a boy younger than two who had a stem cell transplant for Wiskott-Aldrich syndrome, so the T cells may come from the graft donor. This chain links TRBV12-3 or TRBV12-4 with TRBJ2-1; D gene unclear. Here the sequenced sample was PBMCs, mostly from graft donor cells, taken 360 days after TCRalphabeta/CD19-depleted stem cell transplant. The DNA of the CDR3 is TGTGCCAGCAGCGCCATACCATCCTACAATGAGCAGTTCTTC. This gives the protein CASSAIPSYNEQFF.